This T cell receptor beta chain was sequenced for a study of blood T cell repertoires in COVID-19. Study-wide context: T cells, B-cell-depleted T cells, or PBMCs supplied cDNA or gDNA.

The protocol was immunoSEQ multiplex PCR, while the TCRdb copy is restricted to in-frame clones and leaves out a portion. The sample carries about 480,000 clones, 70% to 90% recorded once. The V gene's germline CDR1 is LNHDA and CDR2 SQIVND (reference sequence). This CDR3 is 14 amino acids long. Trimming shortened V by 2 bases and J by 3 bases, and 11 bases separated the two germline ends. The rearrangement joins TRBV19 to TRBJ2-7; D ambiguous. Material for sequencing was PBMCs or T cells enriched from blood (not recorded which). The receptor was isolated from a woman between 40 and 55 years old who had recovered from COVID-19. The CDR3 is CASSIQANSYEQYF. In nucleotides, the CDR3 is TGTGCCAGTAGTATACAGGCGAATAGCTACGAGCAGTACTTC.